This entry is about one T cell receptor (beta chain). Produced via immunoSEQ multiplex PCR; TCRdb's table is partial and in-frame only. This table holds some 130,000 clones, 75% to 95% found once. The data derive from a study of control samples from healthy donors and cancer patients. The junction had 3 bases not matched to a gene; V was cut back by 0 bases and J by 8 bases. Germline V gene sequence: CDR1 SGHRS, CDR2 YFSETQ. The CDR3 length is 14 residues. This clonotype was obtained from a man aged 35 to 55 in good health. The specimen was blood. The chain combines TRBV5-1 with TRBJ1-4, with 8 bases aligning to TRBD1. The CDR3, as DNA: TGCGCCAGCAGCTTGGGACAGGGGATGGAAAAACTGTTTTTT. Its translation is CASSLGQGMEKLFF.